Below, 27 T cell receptor beta chains from the same sample are listed, as sequenced in a study of blood T cell repertoires in COVID-19. Some clones are missing from TCRdb's copy, which holds only in-frame ones; the method was immunoSEQ multiplex PCR. The data contain around 230,000 clones, 82% of them singletons. Sequenced sample: peripheral blood. The receptors stem from a woman aged 60 to 75 with active or convalescent COVID-19.

The chain carries TRBV6-1 and TRBJ1-2, with D perhaps matching TRBD1 (5 bases). The ends were cut back, 1 base at V and 4 bases at J, with 13 bases in the middle. This CDR3 has 15 amino acids. Germline V gene data show CDR1 as MNHNS and CDR2 as SASEGT. The DNA of the CDR3 is TGTGCCAGCAGTGAAGTAGGGGCGGGAATCTATGGCTACACCTTC. This sequence encodes CASSEVGAGIYGYTF.

The chain recombines TRBV4-1 with TRBJ1-2; D remains unclear. The CDR3 sequence is 14 residues long. Germline CDR1 is MGHRA and CDR2 is YSYEKL. The germline V and J ends were trimmed by 1 base and 3 bases, with 9 bases remaining between them. CDR3 DNA: TGCGCCAGCAGCCAAGGGTCGGACTACTATGGCTACACCTTC. Translating it yields CASSQGSDYYGYTF.

The chain is built from TRBV24-1 and TRBJ2-7; the match to TRBD1 covers 11 bases. J gave up 4 bases and V 7 bases, and 17 bases lay outside the gene matches. Germline V gives CDR1 KGHDR, CDR2 SFDVKD. This CDR3 comprises 18 residues. DNA of the CDR3: TGTGCCACCAGGGGAGGCTCTAGTACCGGGACAGGGGGTTACGAGCAGTACTTC. Amino acids: CATRGGSSTGTGGYEQYF.

The V call is TRBV2, the J call TRBJ1-1, with D perhaps matching TRBD1 (6 bases). Germline V gene lookup returns CDR1 SNHLY and CDR2 FYNNEI. V was clipped by 4 bases and J by 1 base, with 13 bases between them. This CDR3 comprises 15 residues. Here the CDR3 DNA reads TGTGCCAGCAGTGGTCCGGTCAGGGGGAACACTGAAGCTTTCTTT. This codes for CASSGPVRGNTEAFF.

The V gene is TRBV11-2, the J gene TRBJ2-2, with TRBD1 identical over 10 bases. The CDR3 runs 17 residues. The junction had 3 bases not matched to a gene; V was cut back by 2 bases and J by 0 bases. Germline loops: CDR1 SGHAT, CDR2 FQNNGV. CDR3 region: CASSLTGQGSNTGELFF. The CDR3 coding sequence is TGTGCCAGCAGCTTAACGGGACAGGGGTCGAACACCGGGGAGCTGTTTTTT. The full variable domain, completed using reference TRBV11-2 and TRBJ2-2, is EAGVAQSPRYKIIEKRQSVAFWCNPISGHATLYWYQQILGQGPKLLIQFQNNGVVDDSQLPKDRFSAERLKGVDSTLKIQPAKLEDSAVYLCASSLTGQGSNTGELFFGEGSRLTVL.

This chain joins TRBV5-4 and TRBJ1-2; 9 nucleotides match TRBD1. With V trimmed by 0 bases and J by 4 bases, 7 bases remained unmatched. This CDR3 has 16 amino acids. CDR1 is SGHNT and CDR2 is YYREEE in the germline V gene (reference sequence). CDR3 nucleotides: TGTGCCAGCAGCTTGGGAACAGGGGGCGCCGTCTATGGCTACACCTTC. Translated, it gives CASSLGTGGAVYGYTF.

V is TRBV28 and J is TRBJ2-3, with a tentative D call TRBD2 (5 bases). This CDR3 has 14 residues. The ends were cut back, 3 bases at V and 2 bases at J, with 9 bases in the middle. Germline V gives CDR1 MDHEN, CDR2 SYDVKM. The CDR3 sequence is CASSFGGFTDTQYF. CDR3 DNA sequence: TGTGCCAGCAGTTTTGGCGGGTTCACAGATACGCAGTATTTT.

This clone was observed at least ten times. The chain uses TRBV19 and TRBJ1-1, with D possibly matching TRBD1 (6 bases). V lost 3 bases, J lost 11 bases, and 10 bases lay in between. The CDR3 covers 11 residues. Germline V lookup: CDR1 LNHDA, CDR2 SQIVND (reference sequence). CDR3 bases: TGTGCCAGTAGTATTTGGGGGCACGCTTTCTTT. It specifies CASSIWGHAFF. The variable domain in full, with the rest retrieved from reference TRBV19 and TRBJ1-1, is DGGITQSPKYLFRKEGQNVTLSCEQNLNHDAMYWYRQDPGQGLRLIYYSQIVNDFQKGDIAEGYSVSREKKESFPLTVTSAQKNPTAFYLCASSIWGHAFFGQGTRLTVV.

The chain links TRBV18 to TRBJ1-3; the D gene is possibly TRBD1 (6 bases). CDR1 and CDR2 (germline): KGHSH, LQKENI. This CDR3 spans 16 amino acids. V was cut by 3 bases and J by 5 bases, with 17 bases left in between. The CDR3 bases are TGTGCCAGCTCACCCCCACAGGGCGGAGAAAGAAACACCATATATTTT. Translated, it gives CASSPPQGGERNTIYF.

The chain recombines TRBV7-3 with TRBJ2-2; unclear D gene. The V and J ends lost 5 bases and 0 bases respectively, with 4 bases between them. CDR3 length: 13 amino acids. Germline V gives CDR1 SGHTA, CDR2 FQGTGA. CDR3 DNA: TGTGCCAGCAGCCCTACGAACACCGGGGAGCTGTTTTTT. This encodes CASSPTNTGELFF. The variable domain in full, with the rest retrieved from reference TRBV7-3 and TRBJ2-2, is GAGVSQTPSNKVTEKGKYVELRCDPISGHTALYWYRQSLGQGPEFLIYFQGTGAADDSGLPNDRFFAVRPEGSVSTLKIQRTERGDSAVYLCASSPTNTGELFFGEGSRLTVL.

V usage is TRBV18 and J usage is TRBJ2-4; 8 bases agree with TRBD2. Unmatched junction bases numbered 6, after V lost 1 base and J lost 1 base. Per the germline V gene, CDR1 is KGHSH and CDR2 is LQKENI. The CDR3 has 17 amino acids. The CDR3 region is CASSPRGRLAAKNIQYF. Here the CDR3 DNA reads TGTGCCAGCTCACCACGGGGAAGACTAGCGGCCAAAAACATTCAGTACTTC.

This chain links TRBV7-9 with TRBJ2-7, with 10 bases that match TRBD1. Looked up from germline, CDR1 is SEHNR and CDR2 is FQNEAQ (reference sequence). The CDR3 consists of 16 residues. V shed 6 bases and J 7 bases; nucleotides not matched to a gene: 15. DNA for the CDR3: TGTGCCAGCAGGTCCCCTGGAGGACAGGGGGACGGTGAGCAGTACTTC. It specifies CASRSPGGQGDGEQYF. The whole variable domain, filled in from reference TRBV7-9 and TRBJ2-7, reads DTGVSQNPRHKITKRGQNVTFRCDPISEHNRLYWYRQTLGQGPEFLTYFQNEAQLEKSRLLSDRFSAERPKGSFSTLEIQRTEQGDSAMYLCASRSPGGQGDGEQYFGPGTRLTVT.

This rearrangement joins TRBV4-3 to TRBJ1-4; TRBD1 is a possible D gene (5 bases). The CDR3 consists of 14 residues. Trimming took 2 bases from V and 7 from J, leaving 11 bases between them. The V gene's germline CDR1 is LGHNA and CDR2 YSLEER. The CDR3 spells CASSQSRAGEKLFF. CDR3 nucleotide sequence: TGCGCCAGCAGCCAAAGCAGGGCTGGTGAAAAACTGTTTTTT.

The chain couples TRBV5-1 to TRBJ1-6; TRBD1 might be the D (6 bases). Trimming removed 4 bases from V and 8 bases from J, with 13 bases in between. The CDR3 is made up of 14 amino acids. Per germline, CDR1 SGHRS and CDR2 YFSETQ. CDR3: CASSQGGVDSPLHF. In nucleotides, the CDR3 is TGCGCCAGCAGCCAAGGGGGAGTTGATTCACCCCTCCACTTT.

The chain has TRBV27 and TRBJ1-5; no clear D. This CDR3 comprises 14 residues. V was shortened by 7 bases and J by 5 bases, with 15 bases between the two germline ends. Germline values: CDR1 MNHEY, CDR2 SMNVEV (reference sequence). CDR3 amino acids: CASKPNGGYQPQHF. CDR3 nucleotide sequence: TGTGCCAGCAAGCCTAACGGCGGGTATCAGCCCCAGCATTTT.

V is TRBV28 and J is TRBJ1-2; TRBD1 is a possible D gene (6 bases). The germline gives CDR1 MDHEN, CDR2 SYDVKM. This CDR3 has 14 residues. Deletions cut 2 bases from V and 7 bases from J, with 14 bases between. The chain's CDR3 is CASSLATGRRGYTF. CDR3 nucleotide sequence: TGTGCCAGCAGTTTAGCAACAGGGCGACGTGGCTACACCTTC.

The V gene is TRBV19, the J gene TRBJ1-1, with 8 bases identical to TRBD1. The CDR3 consists of 17 residues. V trimming: 4 bases; J trimming: 0 bases; junction bases outside the gene matches: 10. Germline CDR1 LNHDA, CDR2 SQIVND (reference sequence). Here the CDR3 DNA reads TGTGCCAGTAGTACGGACAGGGACCGGGGGATGAACACTGAAGCTTTCTTT. This sequence encodes CASSTDRDRGMNTEAFF.

V usage is TRBV19 and J usage is TRBJ2-1; unclear D gene. The CDR3 loop spans 15 amino acids. The V gene's germline CDR1 is LNHDA and CDR2 SQIVND (reference sequence). The V and J ends lost 1 base and 2 bases respectively, with 9 bases between them. The CDR3 region is CASSIGPGAYNEQFF. The CDR3 DNA sequence: TGTGCCAGTAGTATAGGGCCGGGTGCCTACAATGAGCAGTTCTTC. Full variable domain (remainder filled in from reference TRBV19 and TRBJ2-1): DGGITQSPKYLFRKEGQNVTLSCEQNLNHDAMYWYRQDPGQGLRLIYYSQIVNDFQKGDIAEGYSVSREKKESFPLTVTSAQKNPTAFYLCASSIGPGAYNEQFFGPGTRLTVL.

This clone occurred once. The J gene is TRBJ2-5, the V gene TRBV6-6; 9 nucleotides align to TRBD2. The V and J ends lost 0 bases and 5 bases, in that order; junction bases with no gene match: 7. Germline-derived CDR1 and CDR2 are MNHNY and SVGAGI (reference sequence). The CDR3 consists of 16 residues. The CDR3 reads CASSYSRGGAGETQYF. The CDR3 DNA is TGTGCCAGCAGTTACTCTCGCGGGGGGGCTGGGGAGACCCAGTACTTC.

The gene calls are TRBV9 and TRBJ1-1, with D possibly TRBD1 on 6 matching bases. With 7 bases removed from V and 5 bases from J, the gap between germline ends came to 18 bases. Germline lookup yields CDR1 SGDLS and CDR2 YYNGEE. The CDR3 sequence is 14 residues long. CDR3 residues: CASQRLTGSTEAFF. CDR3 coding DNA: TGTGCCAGCCAGAGGCTTACAGGGTCTACTGAAGCTTTCTTT.

This clone occurred a few times. This sequence joins TRBV6-5 and TRBJ1-1, with 7 bases lining up with TRBD1. The V gene's germline CDR1 is MNHEY and CDR2 SVGAGI. The CDR3 contains 14 residues. V shed 6 bases and J 1 base; nucleotides not matched to a gene: 5. CDR3 sequence (DNA): TGTGCCAGCAGCAAGACAGGGTGGAACACTGAAGCTTTCTTT. Amino acid sequence: CASSKTGWNTEAFF.

The V gene is TRBV15, the J gene TRBJ2-5; 10 bases are shared with TRBD2. Unmatched junction bases numbered 6, after V lost 3 bases and J lost 2 bases. The CDR3 totals 16 residues. The germline V gene has CDR1 LNHNV and CDR2 YYDKDF (reference sequence). The CDR3 DNA sequence: TGTGCCACCAGCAGCTTTTTGGGACTAGCGCAAGAGACCCAGTACTTC. This codes for CATSSFLGLAQETQYF.

This chain joins TRBV7-3 and TRBJ2-7; the match to TRBD2 covers 12 bases. In germline, CDR1 is SGHTA, CDR2 FQGTGA. The ends lost 5 bases at V and 5 bases at J; junction bases unmatched: 4. CDR3 length: 14 residues. The CDR3: CASSPGLAGNEQYF. The DNA of the CDR3 is TGTGCCAGCAGCCCCGGACTAGCGGGGAACGAGCAGTACTTC.

The chain couples TRBV27 to TRBJ1-5; no firm D call. Trimming removed 6 bases from V and 3 bases from J, with 9 bases in between. In germline, CDR1 is MNHEY, CDR2 SMNVEV (reference sequence). This CDR3 comprises 13 residues. CDR3: CASRAQANQPQHF. The DNA of the CDR3 is TGTGCCAGCAGGGCCCAGGCCAATCAGCCCCAGCATTTT.

The chain couples TRBV27 to TRBJ1-1, with 9 bases that match TRBD1. Trimming cost V 3 bases and J 8 bases; bases outside gene matches: 10. CDR1 and CDR2 from the germline V gene are MNHEY and SMNVEV (reference sequence). This CDR3 spans 15 amino acids. Here the CDR3 reads CASSLFGTGQKEAFF. The CDR3, as DNA: TGTGCCAGCAGTTTGTTTGGGACAGGGCAGAAAGAAGCTTTCTTT.

The J gene is TRBJ1-1, the V gene TRBV19; no firm D call. The CDR3 runs to 12 residues. Trimming took 4 bases from V and 7 from J, leaving 10 bases between them. Per germline, CDR1 LNHDA and CDR2 SQIVND (reference sequence). Written as DNA, the CDR3 is TGTGCCAGTAGTAGGCCCTCCTTTGAAGCTTTCTTT. Translation: CASSRPSFEAFF.

The chain combines TRBV9 with TRBJ1-1; D call uncertain. V was cut by 4 bases and J by 5 bases, with 18 bases left in between. CDR1 SGDLS and CDR2 YYNGEE come from the germline V gene. This CDR3 comprises 15 residues. Here the CDR3 DNA reads TGTGCCAGCAGCCCTTACGATCCGGGTAGGACTGAAGCTTTCTTT. Protein product: CASSPYDPGRTEAFF.